This T cell receptor beta chain emerged from a study of T cells in Graves' hyperthyroidism and ophthalmopathy. Trimming shortened V by 5 bases and J by 4 bases, and 12 bases separated the two germline ends. The germline CDR1 and CDR2 sequences are GTSNPN and SVGIG (reference sequence). The CDR3 is made up of 13 amino acids. A patient was excluded if there was uncontrolled infection, other autoimmune disease, pregnancy or lactation. About this clonotype: Its antigen is undetermined.

Study-level results: Onset of ophthalmopathy came a median roughly 6 months after the model predicted it.

It was RNA transcripts that yielded the amplified TCR beta CDR3 regions. First-round RT-PCR targeting the TCR CDR3 was performed with the HTBI primer set. TCRdb reprocessed the multiplex PCR reads with MiXCR, giving one entry per CDR3 protein. The table includes approximately 600,000 distinct CDR3 sequences, more than 20% detected once. The chain joins TRBV30 to TRBJ2-1; D gene ambiguous. The sequence came from a man aged 25 to 40 with Graves' ophthalmopathy. Sequenced material: blood. CDR3 sequence: CAWSPGQYNEQFF. As DNA, the CDR3 is TGTGCCTGGTCGCCTGGGCAGTACAATGAGCAGTTCTTC.